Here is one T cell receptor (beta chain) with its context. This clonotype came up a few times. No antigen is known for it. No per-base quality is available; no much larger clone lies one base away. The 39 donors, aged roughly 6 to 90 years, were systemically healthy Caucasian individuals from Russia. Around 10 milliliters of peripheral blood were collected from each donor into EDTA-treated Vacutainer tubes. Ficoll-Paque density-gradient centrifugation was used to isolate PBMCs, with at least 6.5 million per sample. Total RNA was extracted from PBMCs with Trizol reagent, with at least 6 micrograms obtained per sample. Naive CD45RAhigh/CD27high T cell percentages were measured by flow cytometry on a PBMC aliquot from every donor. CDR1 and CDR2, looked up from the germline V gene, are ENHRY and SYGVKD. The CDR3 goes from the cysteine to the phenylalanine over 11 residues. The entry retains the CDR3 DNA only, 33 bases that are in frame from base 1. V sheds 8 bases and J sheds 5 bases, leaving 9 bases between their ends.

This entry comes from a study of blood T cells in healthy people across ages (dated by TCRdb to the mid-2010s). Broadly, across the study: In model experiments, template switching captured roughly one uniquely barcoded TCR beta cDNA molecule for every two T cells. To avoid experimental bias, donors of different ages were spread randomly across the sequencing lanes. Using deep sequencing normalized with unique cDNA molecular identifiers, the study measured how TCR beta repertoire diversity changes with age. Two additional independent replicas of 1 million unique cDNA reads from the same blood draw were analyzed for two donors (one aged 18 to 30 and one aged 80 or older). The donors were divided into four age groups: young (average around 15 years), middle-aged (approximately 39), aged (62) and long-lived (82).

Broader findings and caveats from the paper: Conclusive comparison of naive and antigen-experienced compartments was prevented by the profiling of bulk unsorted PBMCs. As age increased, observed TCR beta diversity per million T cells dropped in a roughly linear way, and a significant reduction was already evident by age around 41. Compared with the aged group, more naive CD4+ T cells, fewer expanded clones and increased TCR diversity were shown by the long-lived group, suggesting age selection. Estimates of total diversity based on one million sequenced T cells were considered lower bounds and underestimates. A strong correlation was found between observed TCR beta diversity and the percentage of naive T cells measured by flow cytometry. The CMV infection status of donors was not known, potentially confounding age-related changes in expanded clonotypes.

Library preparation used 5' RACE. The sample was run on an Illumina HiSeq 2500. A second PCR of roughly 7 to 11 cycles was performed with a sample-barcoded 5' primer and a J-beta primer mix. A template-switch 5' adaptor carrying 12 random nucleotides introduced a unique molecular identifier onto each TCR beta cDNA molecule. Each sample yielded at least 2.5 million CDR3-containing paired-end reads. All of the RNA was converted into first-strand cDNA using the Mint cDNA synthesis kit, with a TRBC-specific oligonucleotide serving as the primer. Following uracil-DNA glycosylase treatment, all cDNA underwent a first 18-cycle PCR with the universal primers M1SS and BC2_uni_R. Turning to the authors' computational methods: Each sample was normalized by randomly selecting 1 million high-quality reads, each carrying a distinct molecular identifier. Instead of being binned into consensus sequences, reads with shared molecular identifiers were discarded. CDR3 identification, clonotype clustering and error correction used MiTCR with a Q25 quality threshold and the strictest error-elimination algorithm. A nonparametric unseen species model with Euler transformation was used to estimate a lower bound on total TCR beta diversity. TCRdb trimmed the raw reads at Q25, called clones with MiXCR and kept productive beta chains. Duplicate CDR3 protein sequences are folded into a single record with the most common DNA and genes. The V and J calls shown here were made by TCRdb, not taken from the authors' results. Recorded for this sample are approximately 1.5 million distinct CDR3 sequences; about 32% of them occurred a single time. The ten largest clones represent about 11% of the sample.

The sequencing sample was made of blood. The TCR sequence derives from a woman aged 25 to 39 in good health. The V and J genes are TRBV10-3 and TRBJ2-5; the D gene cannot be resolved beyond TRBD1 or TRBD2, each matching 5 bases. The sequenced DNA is TGTGCCATCGGCGAGGGGGAGACCCAGTACTTC. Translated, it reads CAIGEGETQYF.